The T cell receptor beta chain described here comes from a study of identical twins. Study outcomes and limitations: Reduced insertions were recorded for abundant cord blood beta clonotypes, with no such pattern in memory repertoires. Twin sharing of out-of-frame TCR alpha was underestimated by models in monozygotic pairs. Zero-insertion analyses might be partly confounded by invariant T cells like MAIT and iNKT.

This clonotype was seen a handful of times. Its target is unknown. CDR3 length equals 16 residues. V lost 0 bases, J lost 11 bases, and 14 bases stayed unmatched. The germline gives CDR1 LGHNT, CDR2 FRNRAP. TCRdb processed the 5' RACE reads anew with MiXCR; each CDR3 protein has one entry. This table has 1.5 million to 2 million distinct CDR3 sequences, less than 40% appearing once. Sequenced material: cord blood. V usage is TRBV12-5 and J usage is TRBJ2-5, with 8 bases identical to TRBD2. The TCR comes from a newborn girl in good health. The CDR3 bases are TGTGCTAGTGGTTTGGTACTTCGCGGGGGGATCAATGAGCAGTACTTC. Translation gives CASGLVLRGGINEQYF.